This T cell receptor (beta chain) was obtained from a study of CD8 T cells in Susac syndrome. When the RNA was reverse transcribed, random hexamers were used with an input of roughly 0.5 to 1 ug. Using its own MiXCR run on the immunoSEQ multiplex PCR reads, TCRdb lists one record per CDR3 protein. Here the sample spans roughly 140,000 distinct CDR3 sequences, approximately 93% being singletons. Sequencing of TCR beta covered CD8+ and CD4+ T cells obtained from blood. The CDR3 consists of 13 residues. Looked up from germline, CDR1 is SGHRS and CDR2 is YFSETQ. Trimming took 5 bases from V and 2 from J, leaving 11 bases between them.

The chain employs TRBV5-1 and TRBJ2-7; the D is unclear. This sequence was found in a human donor with multiple sclerosis. Sequencing used CD8+ T cells from PBMCs. CDR3 residues: CASSRGETYEQYF. In DNA, the CDR3 is TGCGCCAGCAGTCGAGGAGAGACCTACGAGCAGTACTTC.